The clone carrying this TCR beta chain showed up just a few times. These data belong to a study of human T cells and chemical hapten exposure. Study-level background: Alopecia areata, totalis or universalis was found in mostly female patients.

TCRdb re-analysed the RACE reads in MiXCR, keeping a single row per CDR3 protein. The repertoire holds more than 150,000 distinct CDR3 sequences, with more than 20% as singletons. Time point indicated: patch test 3, about 24 weeks after DPC sensitization. Described treatment: therapeutic diphenylcyclopropenone sensitization with weekly scalp DPC. Blood draws came before every patch-test application. Blood, whole and unfractionated, served as the source for total RNA extraction. The sequencing used whole blood, collected in connection with sensitization to the hapten diphenylcyclopropenone (DPC). The TCR was taken from a woman between 35 and 50 years old with alopecia areata. Some clones in this sample may be carry-over from other donors' samples.

The CDR3 coding sequence is TGTGCCAGCAAACGGGACGGTGGCTACACCTTC. This sequence encodes CASKRDGGYTF. The chain combines TRBV12-3 or TRBV12-4 with TRBJ1-2; maybe TRBD1 (5 bases). The CDR3 extends over 11 amino acids. Between the trimmed V and J ends, which lost 7 bases and 7 bases, there was a span of 10 bases.